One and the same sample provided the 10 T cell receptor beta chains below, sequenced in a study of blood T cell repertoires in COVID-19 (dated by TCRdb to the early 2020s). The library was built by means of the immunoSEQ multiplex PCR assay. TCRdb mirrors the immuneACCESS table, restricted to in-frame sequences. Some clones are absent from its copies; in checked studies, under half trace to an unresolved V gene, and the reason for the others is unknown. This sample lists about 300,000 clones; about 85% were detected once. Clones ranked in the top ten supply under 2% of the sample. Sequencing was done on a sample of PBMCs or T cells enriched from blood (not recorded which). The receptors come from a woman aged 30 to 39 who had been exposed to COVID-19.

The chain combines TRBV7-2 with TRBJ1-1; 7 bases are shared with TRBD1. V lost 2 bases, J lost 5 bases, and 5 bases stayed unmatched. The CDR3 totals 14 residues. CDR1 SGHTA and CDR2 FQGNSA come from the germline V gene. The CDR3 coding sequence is TGTGCCAGCAGCTTAAGAAGGGGGCCGACTGAAGCTTTCTTT. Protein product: CASSLRRGPTEAFF.

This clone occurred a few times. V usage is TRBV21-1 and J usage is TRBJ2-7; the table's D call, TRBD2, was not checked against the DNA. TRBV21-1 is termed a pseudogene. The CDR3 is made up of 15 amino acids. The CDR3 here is CASIPDCQTAYEQYF. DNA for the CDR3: TGTGCCAGCATCCCTGACTGTCAGACCGCCTACGAGCAGTACTTC.

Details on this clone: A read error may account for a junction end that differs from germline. The CDR3 coding sequence is TGCGGTCCCATCGAACGCCTGACAGGGATTAAGGATCAGCCCCAGCATTTT. It encodes CGPIERLTGIKDQPQHF. The chain employs TRBV30 and TRBJ1-5; 7 nucleotides agree with TRBD1. This CDR3 region has 17 residues. The germline CDR1 and CDR2 sequences are GTSNPN and SVGIG (reference sequence).

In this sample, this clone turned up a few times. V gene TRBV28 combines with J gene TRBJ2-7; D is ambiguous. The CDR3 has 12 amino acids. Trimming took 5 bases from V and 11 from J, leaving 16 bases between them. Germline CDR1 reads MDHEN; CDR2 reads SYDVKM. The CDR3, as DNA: TGTGCCAGCAGTACCGGGTCTCAAAATGAGTACTTC. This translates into CASSTGSQNEYF. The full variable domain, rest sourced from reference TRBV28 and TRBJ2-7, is DVKVTQSSRYLVKRTGEKVFLECVQDMDHENMFWYRQDPGLGLRLIYFSYDVKMKEKGDIPEGYSVSREKKERFSLILESASTNQTSMYLCASSTGSQNEYFGPGTRLTVT.

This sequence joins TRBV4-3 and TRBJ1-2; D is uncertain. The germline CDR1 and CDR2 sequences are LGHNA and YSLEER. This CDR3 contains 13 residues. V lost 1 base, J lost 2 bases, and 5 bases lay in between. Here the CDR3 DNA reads TGCGCCAGCAGCCAAGTCAAAAACTATGGCTACACCTTC. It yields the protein CASSQVKNYGYTF.

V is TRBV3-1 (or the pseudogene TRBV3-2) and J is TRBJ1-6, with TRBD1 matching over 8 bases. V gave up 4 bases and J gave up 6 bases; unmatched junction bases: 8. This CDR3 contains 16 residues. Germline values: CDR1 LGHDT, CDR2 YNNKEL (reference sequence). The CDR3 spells CASSPTGGLANSPLHF. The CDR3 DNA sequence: TGTGCCAGCAGCCCCACAGGGGGTTTAGCTAATTCACCCCTCCACTTT.

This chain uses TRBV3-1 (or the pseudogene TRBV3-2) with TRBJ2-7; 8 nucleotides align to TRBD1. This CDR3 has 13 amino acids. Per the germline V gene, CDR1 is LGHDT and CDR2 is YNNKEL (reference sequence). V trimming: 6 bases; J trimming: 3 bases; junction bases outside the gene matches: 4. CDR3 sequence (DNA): TGTGCCAGCAGTCGGGACAGGTTCTACGAGCAGTACTTC. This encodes CASSRDRFYEQYF.

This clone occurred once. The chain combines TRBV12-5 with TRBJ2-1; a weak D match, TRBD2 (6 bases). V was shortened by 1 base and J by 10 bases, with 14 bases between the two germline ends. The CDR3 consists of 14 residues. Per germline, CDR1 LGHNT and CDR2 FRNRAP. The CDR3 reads CASGLELAQNEQFF. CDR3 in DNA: TGTGCTAGTGGTTTGGAACTAGCCCAAAACGAGCAGTTCTTC.

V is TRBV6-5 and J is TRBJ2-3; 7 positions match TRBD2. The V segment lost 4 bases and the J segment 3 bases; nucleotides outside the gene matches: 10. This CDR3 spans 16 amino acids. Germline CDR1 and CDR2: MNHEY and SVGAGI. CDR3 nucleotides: TGTGCCAGCAGTTCCCCGGGCGGCGGGAGAACAGATACGCAGTATTTT. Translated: CASSSPGGGRTDTQYF.

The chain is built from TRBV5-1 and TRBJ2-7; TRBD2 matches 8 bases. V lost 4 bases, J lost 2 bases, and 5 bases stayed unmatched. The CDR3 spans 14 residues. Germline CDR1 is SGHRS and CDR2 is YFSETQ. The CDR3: CASSGSGTPYEQYF. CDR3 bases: TGCGCCAGCAGCGGTAGCGGGACTCCCTACGAGCAGTACTTC. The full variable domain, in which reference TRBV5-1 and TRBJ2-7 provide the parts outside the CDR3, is KAGVTQTPRYLIKTRGQQVTLSCSPISGHRSVSWYQQTPGQGLQFLFEYFSETQRNKGNFPGRFSGRQFSNSRSEMNVSTLELGDSALYLCASSGSGTPYEQYFGPGTRLTVT.